These 2 T cell receptor beta chains originate from one sample sequenced in a study of T-cell reconstitution after alpha-beta-depleted transplantation in children. The authors prepared the TCRbeta library with unique molecular identifiers. TCRdb independently ran MiXCR on the PCR reads; one entry per CDR3 protein. Among around 400,000 distinct CDR3 sequences listed, under 13% were seen once. The sequenced sample was PBMCs from the stem cell graft donor, obtained from the stem cell graft. The receptors stem from a human donor who donated a stem cell graft to a child with acute myeloid leukemia.

This clonotype was counted between two and nine times. The chain combines TRBV5-6 with TRBJ1-5; D uncertain. The germline V and J ends were trimmed by 3 bases and 3 bases, with 7 bases remaining between them. CDR1 and CDR2 from the germline V gene are SGHDT and YYEEEE. This CDR3 contains 13 residues. DNA of the CDR3: TGTGCCAGCAGCTCCAGACCCAATCAGCCCCAGCATTTT. Protein sequence: CASSSRPNQPQHF. The entire variable domain, with the rest obtained from reference TRBV5-6 and TRBJ1-5, is as follows: DAGVTQSPTHLIKTRGQQVTLRCSPKSGHDTVSWYQQALGQGPQFIFQYYEEEERQRGNFPDRFSGHQFPNYSSELNVNALLLGDSALYLCASSSRPNQPQHFGDGTRLSIL.

The rearrangement uses TRBV27 and TRBJ1-5; 7 bases line up with TRBD1. The germline CDR1 and CDR2 sequences are MNHEY and SMNVEV (reference sequence). The CDR3 is 15 residues long. V lost 3 bases, J lost 3 bases, and 5 bases stayed unmatched. CDR3 sequence reads: CASSFRQGDNQPQHF. The CDR3 nucleotides are TGTGCCAGCAGTTTCCGACAGGGTGACAATCAGCCCCAGCATTTT.